The 19 T cell receptor beta chains below come from one sample, sequenced in a study of T cells in Graves' hyperthyroidism and ophthalmopathy. Regions amplified from RNA transcripts were the TCR beta CDR3 regions. RT-PCR in the first round (using the HTBI primer set) targeted the TCR CDR3. TCRdb reanalysed the multiplex PCR reads using MiXCR and keeps one entry per CDR3 protein. The sample lists hundreds of thousands of distinct CDR3 sequences; 35% to 55% were seen once. The sample was peripheral blood or thyroid tissue (not recorded which). These receptors all stem from a woman aged 18-29 years with Graves' hyperthyroidism.

For the CDR3, the DNA is TGCAGCGTTGACTACAACACCGGGGAGCTGTTTTTT. It is translated as CSVDYNTGELFF. The chain carries TRBV29-1 and TRBJ2-2; the D is unclear. The CDR3 has 12 residues. The V gene's germline CDR1 is SQVTM and CDR2 ANQGSEA. The germline V and J ends were trimmed by 3 bases and 2 bases, with 4 bases remaining between them.

This clonotype occurred many times. The V call is TRBV7-2, the J call TRBJ2-5; D not certain. The ends were cut back, 4 bases at V and 5 bases at J, with 11 bases in the middle. In germline, CDR1 is SGHTA, CDR2 FQGNSA. The CDR3 contains 13 residues. In DNA, the CDR3 is TGTGCCAGCAGCTCTGACCCCACGGAGACCCAGTACTTC. Amino acids: CASSSDPTETQYF.

The CDR3 sequence: CASSEEGGTQHF. CDR3 sequence (DNA): TGTGCCAGCAGTGAAGAAGGTGGGACCCAGCATTTT. V is TRBV2 and J is TRBJ1-5; no clear D gene. The germline V gene encodes CDR1 SNHLY and CDR2 FYNNEI. This CDR3 comprises 12 residues. V was shortened by 1 base and J by 11 bases, with 9 bases between the two germline ends.

This clonotype has more than one count but fewer than ten. The genes are TRBV29-1 and TRBJ2-2, with TRBD2 identical over 12 bases. Germline V gene lookup returns CDR1 SQVTM and CDR2 ANQGSEA. The V segment lost 8 bases and the J segment 1 base; nucleotides outside the gene matches: 5. CDR3 length: 15 amino acids. CDR3 coding DNA: TGCAGCTATAAGGGACTAGCGGGGAACACCGGGGAGCTGTTTTTT. Its translation: CSYKGLAGNTGELFF.

This clonotype was recorded once. This may stem from a read error, because a much larger clone lies one nucleotide away. The chain recombines TRBV7-2 with TRBJ2-7; 8 bases map to TRBD2. The CDR3 has 13 amino acids. The germline gives CDR1 SGHTA, CDR2 FQGNSA. V gave up 8 bases and J gave up 5 bases; unmatched junction bases: 8. CDR3 sequence (DNA): TGTGCCAGCGGCCTAGCGGGTGTTCACGAGCAGTACTTC. This sequence encodes CASGLAGVHEQYF.

At least ten counts were recorded for this clonotype. The V and J genes are TRBV12-3 or TRBV12-4 and TRBJ1-5, with D unclear. This CDR3 is built from 12 residues. V gave up 5 bases and J gave up 4 bases, with 6 bases separating them. The CDR3 nucleotides are TGTGCCAGCAGTGGGAGGAATCAGCCCCAGCATTTT. It codes for CASSGRNQPQHF.

On this clonotype itself: Possible read error: a much larger clone is one base away. The chain uses TRBV10-3 and TRBJ1-1; D unresolved. CDR1 and CDR2 (germline): ENHRY, SYGVKD. This CDR3 is 15 amino acids long. Between the trimmed V and J ends, which lost 4 bases and 0 bases, there was a span of 12 bases. CDR3 coding DNA: TGTGCCATCAGTGGGTATAAGACAATGAACACTGAAGCTTTCTTT. Its protein is CAISGYKTMNTEAFF.

The genes are TRBV29-1 and TRBJ2-6; tentative D call: TRBD1 (6 bases). Germline assignment: CDR1 SQVTM and CDR2 ANQGSEA. Trimming stripped 4 bases from V and 0 bases from J, with 13 bases between. The CDR3 sequence is 16 residues long. CDR3 loop: CSVASGAHSGANVLTF. CDR3 DNA: TGCAGCGTTGCCTCAGGGGCCCACTCTGGGGCCAACGTCCTGACTTTC.

This clonotype was detected only a few times. The CDR3 nucleotides read TGTGCCACCACCGACGGATCTTATAATTCACCCCTCCACTTT. It encodes CATTDGSYNSPLHF. The rearrangement joins TRBV10-3 to TRBJ1-6; D unresolved. The CDR3 totals 14 residues. CDR1 and CDR2 (germline): ENHRY, SYGVKD. The V end was cut by 10 bases, the J end by 4 bases, with 14 bases between.

This clonotype was observed a single time. This chain uses TRBV6-2 or TRBV6-3 with TRBJ1-5; D not resolved. The CDR3 is 15 amino acids. Per germline, CDR1 MNHEY and CDR2 SVGEGT. With 0 bases removed from V and 0 bases from J, the gap between germline ends came to 6 bases. The CDR3: CASSYSHNSNQPQHF. CDR3 bases: TGTGCCAGCAGTTACTCCCACAATAGCAATCAGCCCCAGCATTTT.

This clonotype was seen at least ten times. This chain joins TRBV24-1 and TRBJ2-2; D perhaps matches TRBD1 (5 bases). Trimming removed 5 bases at V and 7 bases at J, with 10 bases between. Per the germline V gene, CDR1 is KGHDR and CDR2 is SFDVKD. There are 13 residues in the CDR3. CDR3 region: CATSGGLGGELFF. The CDR3 DNA sequence: TGTGCCACCAGTGGGGGCCTGGGCGGGGAGCTGTTTTTT.

The CDR3 spells CASSFQDGRGDGYTF. DNA of the CDR3: TGTGCCAGCAGCTTCCAGGACGGGAGGGGAGACGGCTACACCTTC. The V call is TRBV7-2, the J call TRBJ1-2, with a tentative D call TRBD1 (5 bases). CDR1 is SGHTA and CDR2 is FQGNSA in the germline V gene. The CDR3 has 15 residues. V shed 3 bases and J shed 8 bases, with 19 bases lying between them.

The chain recombines TRBV29-1 with TRBJ1-5; TRBD1 agrees at 7 bases. The germline CDR1 and CDR2 sequences are SQVTM and ANQGSEA. With V trimmed by 1 base and J by 14 bases, 5 bases remained unmatched. This CDR3 is 11 amino acids long. The CDR3, as DNA: TGCAGCGTTGAAGGTCAGGGGGACGAGCATTTT. It specifies CSVEGQGDEHF.

A remark on this clonotype: Because the CDR3's place on the DNA is in doubt, the DNA is left out and the CDR3 is given as listed by TCRdb. The CDR3 here is CSVAAGSNRPQHF. V is TRBV29-1 and J is TRBJ1-5; the D call in the table, TRBD1, was not verified against the DNA. The CDR3 contains 13 residues when both ends are counted. The germline CDR1 and CDR2 sequences are SQVTM and ANQGSEA.

J is TRBJ1-2 and V is TRBV12-3 or TRBV12-4, with TRBD1 matching 8 bases. The CDR3 is 14 residues long. The junction had 11 bases not matched to a gene; V was cut back by 7 bases and J by 7 bases. The CDR3 loop reads CASNGQGKMSGYTF. The CDR3 DNA is TGTGCCAGCAATGGACAGGGAAAAATGAGTGGCTACACCTTC.

This sequence joins TRBV15 and TRBJ2-3, with TRBD2 matching 9 bases. After removal of 5 bases from V and 2 bases from J, the junction contained 8 bases not matched to a gene. CDR3 length: 16 amino acids. Germline values: CDR1 LNHNV, CDR2 YYDKDF (reference sequence). CDR3 DNA: TGTGCCACCAGCGGTAGCGGGAGAGGTCCCACAGATACGCAGTATTTT. Translation: CATSGSGRGPTDTQYF.

The gene calls are TRBV29-1 and TRBJ1-5, with 10 nucleotides matching TRBD1. After removal of 6 bases from V and 7 bases from J, the junction contained 6 bases not matched to a gene. This CDR3 is built from 13 residues. Germline CDR1 and CDR2: SQVTM and ANQGSEA. The CDR3 here is CSVAGQGGQPQHF. The CDR3 DNA is TGCAGCGTAGCTGGACAGGGGGGGCAGCCCCAGCATTTT. The whole variable domain, filled in from reference TRBV29-1 and TRBJ1-5, reads SAVISQKPSRDICQRGTSLTIQCQVDSQVTMMFWYRQQPGQSLTLIATANQGSEATYESGFVIDKFPISRPNLTFSTLTVSNMSPEDSSIYLCSVAGQGGQPQHFGDGTRLSIL.

This rearrangement joins TRBV12-3 or TRBV12-4 to TRBJ1-2; D uncertain. Between the trimmed V and J ends, which lost 6 bases and 6 bases, there was a span of 14 bases. The CDR3 is 13 residues long. The CDR3 bases are TGTGCCAGCAGCTTGGGGTCCCTTAATGGCTACACCTTC. Encoded protein: CASSLGSLNGYTF.

This clonotype has at least ten counts. The V call is TRBV25-1, the J call TRBJ2-7; TRBD1 matches 9 bases. The CDR3 has 15 amino acids. CDR1 MGHDK and CDR2 SYGVNS come from the germline V gene. The junction had 3 bases not matched to a gene; V was cut back by 1 base and J by 2 bases. This chain's CDR3 is CASSESRTGAYEQYF. The CDR3 DNA reads as TGTGCCAGCAGTGAATCCAGGACAGGGGCCTACGAGCAGTACTTC.